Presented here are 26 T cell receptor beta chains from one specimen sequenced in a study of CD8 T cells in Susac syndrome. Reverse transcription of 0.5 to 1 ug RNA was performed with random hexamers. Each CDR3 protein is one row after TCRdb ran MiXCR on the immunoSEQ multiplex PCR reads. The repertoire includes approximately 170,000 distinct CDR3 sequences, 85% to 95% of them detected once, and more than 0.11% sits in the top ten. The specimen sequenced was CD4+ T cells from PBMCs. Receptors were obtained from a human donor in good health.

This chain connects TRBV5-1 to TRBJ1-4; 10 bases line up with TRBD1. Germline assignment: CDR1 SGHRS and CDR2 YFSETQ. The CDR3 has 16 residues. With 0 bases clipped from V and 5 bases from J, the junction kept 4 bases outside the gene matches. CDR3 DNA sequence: TGCGCCAGCAGCTTGGCCGGGGGACAGGGGAATGAAAAACTGTTTTTT. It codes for CASSLAGGQGNEKLFF.

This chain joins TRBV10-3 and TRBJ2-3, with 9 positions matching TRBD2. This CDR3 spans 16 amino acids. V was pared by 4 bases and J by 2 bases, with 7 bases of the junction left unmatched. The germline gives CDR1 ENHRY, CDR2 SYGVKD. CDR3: CAISAATSGNTDTQYF. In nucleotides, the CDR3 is TGTGCCATCAGTGCCGCGACTAGCGGAAACACAGATACGCAGTATTTT.

CDR3 DNA sequence: TGCAGTGCTAGGTTTGCCGGGACAGGGGGCACTGAAGCTTTCTTT. As protein: CSARFAGTGGTEAFF. The chain recombines TRBV20-1 with TRBJ1-1, with 11 bases that match TRBD1. The V segment lost 3 bases and the J segment 4 bases; nucleotides outside the gene matches: 7. This CDR3 spans 15 amino acids. The germline V gene encodes CDR1 DFQATT and CDR2 SNEGSKA (reference sequence).

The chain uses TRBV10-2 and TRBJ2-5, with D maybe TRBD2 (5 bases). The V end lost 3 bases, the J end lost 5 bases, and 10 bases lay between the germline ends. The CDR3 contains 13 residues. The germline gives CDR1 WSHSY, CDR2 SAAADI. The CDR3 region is CASSESSPETQYF. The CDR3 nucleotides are TGCGCCAGCAGTGAATCTAGCCCCGAGACCCAGTACTTC.

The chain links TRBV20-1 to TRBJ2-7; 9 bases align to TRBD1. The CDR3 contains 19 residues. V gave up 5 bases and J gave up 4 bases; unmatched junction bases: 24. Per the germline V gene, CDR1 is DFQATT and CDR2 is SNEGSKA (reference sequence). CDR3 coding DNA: TGCAGTGCTCAAATTTCCATCCCCGGGACGGGACAGGGCATATACGAGCAGTACTTC. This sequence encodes CSAQISIPGTGQGIYEQYF.

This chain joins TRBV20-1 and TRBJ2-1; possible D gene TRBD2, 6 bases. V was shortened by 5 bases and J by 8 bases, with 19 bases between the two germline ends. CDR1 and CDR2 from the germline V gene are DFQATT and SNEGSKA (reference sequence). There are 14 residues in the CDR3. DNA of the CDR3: TGCAGTGCTCGTCGACAAGTACCGGGGGATGAGCAGTTCTTC. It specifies CSARRQVPGDEQFF.

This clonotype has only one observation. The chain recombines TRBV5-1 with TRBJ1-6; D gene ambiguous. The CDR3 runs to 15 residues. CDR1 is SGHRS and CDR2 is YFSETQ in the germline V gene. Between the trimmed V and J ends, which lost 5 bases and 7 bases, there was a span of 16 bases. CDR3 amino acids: CASRTFPWGNSPLHF. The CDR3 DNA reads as TGCGCCAGCAGAACGTTCCCGTGGGGAAATTCACCCCTCCACTTT.

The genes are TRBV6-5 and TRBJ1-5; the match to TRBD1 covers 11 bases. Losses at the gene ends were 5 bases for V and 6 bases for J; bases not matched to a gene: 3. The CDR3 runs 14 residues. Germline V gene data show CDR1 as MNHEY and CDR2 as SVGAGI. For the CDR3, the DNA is TGTGCCAGCAGTGGACAGGGGGCTAGTCAGCCCCAGCATTTT. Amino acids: CASSGQGASQPQHF.

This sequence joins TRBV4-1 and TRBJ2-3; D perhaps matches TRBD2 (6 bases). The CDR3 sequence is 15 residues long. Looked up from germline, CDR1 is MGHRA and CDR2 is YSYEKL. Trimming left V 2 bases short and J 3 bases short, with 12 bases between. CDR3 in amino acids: CASSQIGSRTDTQYF. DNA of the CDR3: TGCGCCAGCAGCCAAATCGGGAGCAGGACAGATACGCAGTATTTT.

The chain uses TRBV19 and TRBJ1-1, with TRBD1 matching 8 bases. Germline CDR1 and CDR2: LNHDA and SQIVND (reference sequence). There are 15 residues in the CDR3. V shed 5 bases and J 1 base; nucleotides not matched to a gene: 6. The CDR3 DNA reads TGTGCCAGTAGTCCGCAAGACAGGGGGAACACTGAAGCTTTCTTT. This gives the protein CASSPQDRGNTEAFF.

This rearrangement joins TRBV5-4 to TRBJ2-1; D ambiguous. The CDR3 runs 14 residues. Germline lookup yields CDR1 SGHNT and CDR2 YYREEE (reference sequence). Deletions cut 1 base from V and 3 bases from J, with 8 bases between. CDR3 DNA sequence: TGTGCCAGCAGCTTGCGTGACAACTACAATGAGCAGTTCTTC. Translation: CASSLRDNYNEQFF.

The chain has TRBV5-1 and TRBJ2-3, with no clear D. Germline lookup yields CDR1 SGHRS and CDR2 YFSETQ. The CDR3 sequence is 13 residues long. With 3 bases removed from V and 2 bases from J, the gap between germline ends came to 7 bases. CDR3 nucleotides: TGCGCCAGCAGCTGGACGGACACAGATACGCAGTATTTT. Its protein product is CASSWTDTDTQYF. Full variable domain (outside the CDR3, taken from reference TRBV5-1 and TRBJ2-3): KAGVTQTPRYLIKTRGQQVTLSCSPISGHRSVSWYQQTPGQGLQFLFEYFSETQRNKGNFPGRFSGRQFSNSRSEMNVSTLELGDSALYLCASSWTDTDTQYFGPGTRLTVL.

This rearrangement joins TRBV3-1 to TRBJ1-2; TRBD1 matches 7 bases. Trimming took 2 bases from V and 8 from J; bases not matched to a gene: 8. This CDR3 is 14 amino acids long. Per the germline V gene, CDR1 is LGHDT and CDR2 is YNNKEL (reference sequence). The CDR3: CASSQHRGSGGYTF. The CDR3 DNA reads TGTGCCAGCAGCCAACACAGGGGATCGGGCGGCTACACCTTC.

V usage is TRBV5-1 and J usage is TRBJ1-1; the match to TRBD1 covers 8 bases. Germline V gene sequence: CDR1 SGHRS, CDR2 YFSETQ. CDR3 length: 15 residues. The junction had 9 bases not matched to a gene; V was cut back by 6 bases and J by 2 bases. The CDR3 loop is CASNHGQGQNTEAFF. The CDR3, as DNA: TGCGCCAGCAACCACGGACAGGGCCAAAACACTGAAGCTTTCTTT. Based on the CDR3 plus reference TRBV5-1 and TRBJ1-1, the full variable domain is KAGVTQTPRYLIKTRGQQVTLSCSPISGHRSVSWYQQTPGQGLQFLFEYFSETQRNKGNFPGRFSGRQFSNSRSEMNVSTLELGDSALYLCASNHGQGQNTEAFFGQGTRLTVV.

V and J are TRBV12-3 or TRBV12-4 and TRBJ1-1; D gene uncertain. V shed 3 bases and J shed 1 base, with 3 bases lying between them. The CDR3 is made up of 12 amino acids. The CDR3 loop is CASSFSNTEAFF. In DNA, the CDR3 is TGTGCCAGCAGTTTTTCGAACACTGAAGCTTTCTTT.

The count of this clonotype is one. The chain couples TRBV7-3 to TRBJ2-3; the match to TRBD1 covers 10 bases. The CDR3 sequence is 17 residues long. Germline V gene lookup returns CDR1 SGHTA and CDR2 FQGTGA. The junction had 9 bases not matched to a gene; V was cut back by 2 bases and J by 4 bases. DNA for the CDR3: TGTGCCAGCAGCTTAGATATGGCTGGGACAGGGGCAGATACGCAGTATTTT. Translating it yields CASSLDMAGTGADTQYF. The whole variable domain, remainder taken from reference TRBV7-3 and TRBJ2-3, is GAGVSQTPSNKVTEKGKYVELRCDPISGHTALYWYRQSLGQGPEFLIYFQGTGAADDSGLPNDRFFAVRPEGSVSTLKIQRTERGDSAVYLCASSLDMAGTGADTQYFGPGTRLTVL.

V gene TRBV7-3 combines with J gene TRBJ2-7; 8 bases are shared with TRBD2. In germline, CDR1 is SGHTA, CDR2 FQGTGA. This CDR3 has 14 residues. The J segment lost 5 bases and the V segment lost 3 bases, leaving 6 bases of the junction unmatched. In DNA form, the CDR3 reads TGTGCCAGCAGCTTGAGCGGGGGAATCGACGAGCAGTACTTC. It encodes CASSLSGGIDEQYF.

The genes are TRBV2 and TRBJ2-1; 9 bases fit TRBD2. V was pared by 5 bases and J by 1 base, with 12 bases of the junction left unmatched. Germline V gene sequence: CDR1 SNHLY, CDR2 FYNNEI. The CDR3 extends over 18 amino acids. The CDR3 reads CASSRAGGPVQSYNEQFF. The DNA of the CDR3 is TGTGCCAGCAGTAGGGCGGGGGGGCCAGTCCAGTCCTACAATGAGCAGTTCTTC.

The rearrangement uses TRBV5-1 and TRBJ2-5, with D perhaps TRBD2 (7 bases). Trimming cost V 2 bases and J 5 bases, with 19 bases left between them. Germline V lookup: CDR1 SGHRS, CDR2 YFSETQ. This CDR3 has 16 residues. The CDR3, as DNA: TGCGCCAGCAGCTTTGGGGGGGGCCCTGTCGGTGAGACCCAGTACTTC. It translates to CASSFGGGPVGETQYF.

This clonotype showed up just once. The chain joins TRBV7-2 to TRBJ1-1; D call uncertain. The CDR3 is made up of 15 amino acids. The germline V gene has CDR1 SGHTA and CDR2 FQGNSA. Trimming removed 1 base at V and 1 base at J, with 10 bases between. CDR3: CASSLGYRENTEAFF. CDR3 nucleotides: TGTGCCAGCAGCTTAGGGTACAGAGAGAACACTGAAGCTTTCTTT.

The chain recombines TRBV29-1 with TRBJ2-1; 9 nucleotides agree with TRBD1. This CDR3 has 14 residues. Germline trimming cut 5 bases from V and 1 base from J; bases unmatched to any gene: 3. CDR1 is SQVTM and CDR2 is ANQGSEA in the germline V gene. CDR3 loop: CSVSGTGSYNEQFF. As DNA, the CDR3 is TGCAGCGTTTCCGGGACAGGGTCCTACAATGAGCAGTTCTTC.

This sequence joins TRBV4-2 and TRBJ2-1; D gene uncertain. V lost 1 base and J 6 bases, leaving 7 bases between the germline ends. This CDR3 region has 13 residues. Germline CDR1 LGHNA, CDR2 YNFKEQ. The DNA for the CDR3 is TGTGCCAGCAGCCAAGCTATACCCAATGAGCAGTTCTTC. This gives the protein CASSQAIPNEQFF.

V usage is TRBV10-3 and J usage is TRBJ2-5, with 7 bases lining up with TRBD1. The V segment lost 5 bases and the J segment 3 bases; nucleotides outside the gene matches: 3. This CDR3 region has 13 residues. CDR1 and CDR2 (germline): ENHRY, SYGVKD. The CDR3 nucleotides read TGTGCCATCAGTACAGGGGATGAAGAGACCCAGTACTTC. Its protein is CAISTGDEETQYF.

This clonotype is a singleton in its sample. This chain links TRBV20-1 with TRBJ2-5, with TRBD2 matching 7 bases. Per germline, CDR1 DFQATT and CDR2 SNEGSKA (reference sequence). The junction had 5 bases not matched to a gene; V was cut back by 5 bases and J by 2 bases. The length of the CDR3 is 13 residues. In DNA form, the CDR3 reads TGCAGTGCTGAGCCCGGGGGGCAAGAGACCCAGTACTTC. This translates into CSAEPGGQETQYF.

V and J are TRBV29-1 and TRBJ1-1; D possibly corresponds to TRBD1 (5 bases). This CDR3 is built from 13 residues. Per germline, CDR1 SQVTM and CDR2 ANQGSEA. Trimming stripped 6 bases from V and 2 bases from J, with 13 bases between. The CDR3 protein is CSVTGTLNTEAFF. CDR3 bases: TGCAGCGTAACCGGGACGCTAAACACTGAAGCTTTCTTT.

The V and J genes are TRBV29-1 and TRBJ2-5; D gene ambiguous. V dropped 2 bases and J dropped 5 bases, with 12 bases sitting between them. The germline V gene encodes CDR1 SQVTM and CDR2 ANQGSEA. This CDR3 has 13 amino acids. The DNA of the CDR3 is TGCAGCGTTGAATTCCTCTCCGGGGAGACCCAGTACTTC. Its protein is CSVEFLSGETQYF.